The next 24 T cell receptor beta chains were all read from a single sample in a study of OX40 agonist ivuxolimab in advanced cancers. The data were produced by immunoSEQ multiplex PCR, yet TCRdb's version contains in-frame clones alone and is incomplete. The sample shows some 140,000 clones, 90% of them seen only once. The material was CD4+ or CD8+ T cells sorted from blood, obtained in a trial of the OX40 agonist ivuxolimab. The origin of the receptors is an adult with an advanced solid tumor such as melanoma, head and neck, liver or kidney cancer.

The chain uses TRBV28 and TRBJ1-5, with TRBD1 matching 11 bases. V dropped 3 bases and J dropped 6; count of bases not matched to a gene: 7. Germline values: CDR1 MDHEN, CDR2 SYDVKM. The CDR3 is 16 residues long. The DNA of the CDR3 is TGTGCCAGCAGTTTGCCGGACAGGGGGCGTAGTCAGCCCCAGCATTTT. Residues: CASSLPDRGRSQPQHF.

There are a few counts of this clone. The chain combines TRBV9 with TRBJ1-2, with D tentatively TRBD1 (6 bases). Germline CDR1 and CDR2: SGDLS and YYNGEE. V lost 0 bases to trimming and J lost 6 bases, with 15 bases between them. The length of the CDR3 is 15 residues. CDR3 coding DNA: TGTGCCAGCAGCGTAGATGGGACACTGGCCCATGGCTACACCTTC. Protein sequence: CASSVDGTLAHGYTF.

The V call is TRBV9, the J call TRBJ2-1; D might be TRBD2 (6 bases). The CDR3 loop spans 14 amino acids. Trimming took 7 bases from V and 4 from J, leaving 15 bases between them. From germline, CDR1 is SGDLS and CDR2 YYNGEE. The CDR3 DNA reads TGTGCCAGCGGCGGAGGGAGCAGATACAATGAGCAGTTCTTC. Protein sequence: CASGGGSRYNEQFF.

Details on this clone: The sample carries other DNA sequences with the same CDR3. CDR3 sequence reads: CASSLGTNTEAFF. In DNA, the CDR3 is TGCGCCAGCAGCTTAGGAACGAACACTGAAGCTTTCTTT. V and J are TRBV5-1 and TRBJ1-1; D gene ambiguous. This CDR3 region has 13 residues. Trimming removed 2 bases from V and 1 base from J, with 6 bases in between. CDR1 and CDR2 from the germline V gene are SGHRS and YFSETQ.

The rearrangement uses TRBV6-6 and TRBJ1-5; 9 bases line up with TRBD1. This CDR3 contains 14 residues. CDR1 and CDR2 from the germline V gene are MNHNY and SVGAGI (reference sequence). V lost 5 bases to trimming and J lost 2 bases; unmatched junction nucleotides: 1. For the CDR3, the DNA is TGTGCCAGCAGTACAGGGGGCGGCAATCAGCCCCAGCATTTT. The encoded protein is CASSTGGGNQPQHF.

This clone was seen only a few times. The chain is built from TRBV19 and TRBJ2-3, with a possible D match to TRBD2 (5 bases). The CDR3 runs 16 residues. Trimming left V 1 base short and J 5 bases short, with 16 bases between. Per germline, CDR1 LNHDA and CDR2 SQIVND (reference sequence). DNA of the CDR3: TGTGCCAGTAGTATAGGAGAGGCGACGGGAAGAGATACGCAGTATTTT. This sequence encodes CASSIGEATGRDTQYF.

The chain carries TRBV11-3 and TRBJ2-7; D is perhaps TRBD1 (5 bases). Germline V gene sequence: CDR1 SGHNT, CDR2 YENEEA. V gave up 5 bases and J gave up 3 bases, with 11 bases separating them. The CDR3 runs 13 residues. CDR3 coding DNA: TGTGCCAGCAGCCCGGACAAGAACTACGAGCAGTACTTC. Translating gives CASSPDKNYEQYF.

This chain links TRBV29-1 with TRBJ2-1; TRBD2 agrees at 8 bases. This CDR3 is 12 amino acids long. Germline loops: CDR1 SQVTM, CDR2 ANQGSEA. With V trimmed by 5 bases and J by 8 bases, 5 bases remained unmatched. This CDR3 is CSVSREAHEQFF. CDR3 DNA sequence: TGCAGCGTTTCGCGGGAGGCTCATGAGCAGTTCTTC.

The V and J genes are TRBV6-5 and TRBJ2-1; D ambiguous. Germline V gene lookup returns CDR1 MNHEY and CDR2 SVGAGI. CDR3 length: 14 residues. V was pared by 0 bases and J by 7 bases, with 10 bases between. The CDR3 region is CASSYSPPPNEQFF. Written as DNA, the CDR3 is TGTGCCAGCAGTTACTCGCCGCCTCCTAATGAGCAGTTCTTC.

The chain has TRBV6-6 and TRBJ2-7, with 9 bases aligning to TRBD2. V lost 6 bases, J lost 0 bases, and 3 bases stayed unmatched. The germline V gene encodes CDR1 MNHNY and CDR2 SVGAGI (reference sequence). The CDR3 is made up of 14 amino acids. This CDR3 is CASRGAGGSYEQYF. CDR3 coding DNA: TGTGCCAGCAGGGGAGCGGGAGGCTCCTACGAGCAGTACTTC.

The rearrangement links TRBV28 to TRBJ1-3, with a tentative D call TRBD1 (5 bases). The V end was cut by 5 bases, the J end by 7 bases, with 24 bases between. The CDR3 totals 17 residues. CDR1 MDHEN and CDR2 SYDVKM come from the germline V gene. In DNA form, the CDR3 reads TGTGCCAGCAGTCCCAGTGACAGTAACGGGAGGGCGAACACCATATATTTT. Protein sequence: CASSPSDSNGRANTIYF.

The CDR3 sequence is CASNIRGKTGNTIYF. The CDR3 bases are TGTGCCAGCAATATTCGCGGTAAGACTGGAAACACCATATATTTT. The rearrangement uses TRBV19 and TRBJ1-3, with D unclear. This CDR3 is 15 amino acids long. Germline CDR1 is LNHDA and CDR2 is SQIVND (reference sequence). The V gene lost 9 bases and the J gene lost 2 bases, with 17 bases spanning the gap.

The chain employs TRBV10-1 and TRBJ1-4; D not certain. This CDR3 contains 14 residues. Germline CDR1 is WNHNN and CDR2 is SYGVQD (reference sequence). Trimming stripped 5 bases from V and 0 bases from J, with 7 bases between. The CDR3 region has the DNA TGCGCCAGCAGTCAAGCTCCAACTAATGAAAAACTGTTTTTT. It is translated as CASSQAPTNEKLFF.

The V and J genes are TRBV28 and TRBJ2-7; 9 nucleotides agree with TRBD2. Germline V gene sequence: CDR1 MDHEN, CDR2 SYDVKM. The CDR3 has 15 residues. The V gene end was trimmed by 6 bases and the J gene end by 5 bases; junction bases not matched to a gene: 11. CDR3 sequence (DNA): TGTGCCAGCAGACTGGAGGCGGGAGGGTCCCACGAGCAGTACTTC. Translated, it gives CASRLEAGGSHEQYF. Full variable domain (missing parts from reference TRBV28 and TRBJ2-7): DVKVTQSSRYLVKRTGEKVFLECVQDMDHENMFWYRQDPGLGLRLIYFSYDVKMKEKGDIPEGYSVSREKKERFSLILESASTNQTSMYLCASRLEAGGSHEQYFGPGTRLTVT.

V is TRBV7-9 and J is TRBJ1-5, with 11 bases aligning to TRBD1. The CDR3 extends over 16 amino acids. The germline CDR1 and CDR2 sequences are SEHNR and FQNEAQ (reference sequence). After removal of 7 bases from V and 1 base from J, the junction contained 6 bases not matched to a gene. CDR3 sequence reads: CASTPGQGASNQPQHF. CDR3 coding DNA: TGTGCCAGCACCCCCGGACAGGGGGCGAGCAATCAGCCCCAGCATTTT.

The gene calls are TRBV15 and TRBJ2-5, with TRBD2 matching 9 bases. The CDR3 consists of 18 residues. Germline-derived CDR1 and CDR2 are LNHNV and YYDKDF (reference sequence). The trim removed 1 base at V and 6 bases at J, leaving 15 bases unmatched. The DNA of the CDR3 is TGTGCCACCAGCAGAGGGGGGGGACTAGCCACCCTGGGGAAGACCCAGTACTTC. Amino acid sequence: CATSRGGGLATLGKTQYF.

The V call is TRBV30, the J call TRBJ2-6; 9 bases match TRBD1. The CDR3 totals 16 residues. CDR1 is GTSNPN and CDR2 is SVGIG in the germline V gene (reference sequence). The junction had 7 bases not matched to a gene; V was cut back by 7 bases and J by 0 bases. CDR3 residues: CALGQGSYSGANVLTF. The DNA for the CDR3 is TGTGCCTTGGGACAGGGCTCGTACTCTGGGGCCAACGTCCTGACTTTC.

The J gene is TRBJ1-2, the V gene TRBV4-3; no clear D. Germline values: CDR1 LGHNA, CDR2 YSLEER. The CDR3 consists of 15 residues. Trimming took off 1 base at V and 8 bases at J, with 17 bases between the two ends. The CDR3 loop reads CASSQVPARSLGYTF. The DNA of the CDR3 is TGCGCCAGCAGCCAAGTCCCCGCGAGGTCATTGGGCTACACCTTC.

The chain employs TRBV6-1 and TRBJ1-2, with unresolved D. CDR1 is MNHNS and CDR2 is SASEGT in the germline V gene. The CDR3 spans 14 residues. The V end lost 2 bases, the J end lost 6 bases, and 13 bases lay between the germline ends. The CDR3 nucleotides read TGTGCCAGCAGTGAATACCGGGCGAACGATGGCTACACCTTC. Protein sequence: CASSEYRANDGYTF.

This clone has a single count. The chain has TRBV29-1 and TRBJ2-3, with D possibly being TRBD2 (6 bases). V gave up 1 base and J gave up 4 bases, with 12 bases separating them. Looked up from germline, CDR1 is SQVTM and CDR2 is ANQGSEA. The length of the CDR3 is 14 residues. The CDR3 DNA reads TGCAGCGTTGAAGCTGGGGGGTGGGCAGATACGCAGTATTTT. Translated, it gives CSVEAGGWADTQYF.

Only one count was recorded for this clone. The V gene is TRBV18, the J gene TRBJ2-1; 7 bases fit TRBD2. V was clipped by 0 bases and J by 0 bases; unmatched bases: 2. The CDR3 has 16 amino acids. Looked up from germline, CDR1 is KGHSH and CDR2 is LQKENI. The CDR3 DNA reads TGTGCCAGCTCACCACCTTGGGGGGGCTCCTACAATGAGCAGTTCTTC. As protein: CASSPPWGGSYNEQFF. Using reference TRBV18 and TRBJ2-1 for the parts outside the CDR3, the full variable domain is NAGVMQNPRHLVRRRGQEARLRCSPMKGHSHVYWYRQLPEEGLKFMVYLQKENIIDESGMPKERFSAEFPKEGPSILRIQQVVRGDSAAYFCASSPPWGGSYNEQFFGPGTRLTVL.

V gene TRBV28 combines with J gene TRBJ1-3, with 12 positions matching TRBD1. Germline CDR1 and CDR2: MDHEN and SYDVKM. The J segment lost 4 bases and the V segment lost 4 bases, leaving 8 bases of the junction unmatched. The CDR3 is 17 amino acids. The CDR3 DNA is TGTGCCAGCAGTTCGACGGGACAGGGGGCGGGAGGAAACACCATATATTTT. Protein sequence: CASSSTGQGAGGNTIYF.

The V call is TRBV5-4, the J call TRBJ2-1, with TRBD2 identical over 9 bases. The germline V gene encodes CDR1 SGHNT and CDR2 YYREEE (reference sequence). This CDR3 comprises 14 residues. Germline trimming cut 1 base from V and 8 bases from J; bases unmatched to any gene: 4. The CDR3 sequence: CASSLTSGLDEQFF. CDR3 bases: TGTGCCAGCAGCTTGACTAGCGGGTTAGATGAGCAGTTCTTC.

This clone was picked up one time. CDR3 sequence (DNA): TGTGCCAGCAGCTTCGGGACTAGGGATCCCGATGAGCAGTTCTTC. Amino acids: CASSFGTRDPDEQFF. The chain links TRBV11-2 to TRBJ2-1; 8 bases fit TRBD2. The CDR3 loop spans 15 amino acids. V trimming: 3 bases; J trimming: 8 bases; junction bases outside the gene matches: 9. CDR1 is SGHAT and CDR2 is FQNNGV in the germline V gene. Full variable domain (rest looked up from reference TRBV11-2 and TRBJ2-1): EAGVAQSPRYKIIEKRQSVAFWCNPISGHATLYWYQQILGQGPKLLIQFQNNGVVDDSQLPKDRFSAERLKGVDSTLKIQPAKLEDSAVYLCASSFGTRDPDEQFFGPGTRLTVL.